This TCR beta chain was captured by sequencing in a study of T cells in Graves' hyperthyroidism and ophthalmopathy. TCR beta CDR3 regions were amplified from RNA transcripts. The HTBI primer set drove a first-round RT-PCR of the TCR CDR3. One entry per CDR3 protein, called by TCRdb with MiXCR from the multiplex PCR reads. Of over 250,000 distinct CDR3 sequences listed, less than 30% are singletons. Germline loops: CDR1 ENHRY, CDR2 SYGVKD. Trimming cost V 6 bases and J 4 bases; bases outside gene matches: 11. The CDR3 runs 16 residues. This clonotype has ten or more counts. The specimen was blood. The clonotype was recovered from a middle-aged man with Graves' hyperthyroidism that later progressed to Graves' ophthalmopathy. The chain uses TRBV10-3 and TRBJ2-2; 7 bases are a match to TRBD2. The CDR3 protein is CAIRGGSGAGTGELFF. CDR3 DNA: TGTGCCATCAGGGGCGGGAGTGGGGCAGGCACCGGGGAGCTGTTTTTT.